This note documents a single T cell receptor (beta chain) sequence. Its antigen remains unidentified. The data derive from a study of OX40 agonist ivuxolimab in advanced cancers. The wider study: Mean age about 60 years, range roughly 20 to 85; approximately 80% male. Patients achieving partial responses numbered three: one hepatocellular carcinoma case and two cutaneous melanoma cases.

The protocol was immunoSEQ multiplex PCR, while the TCRdb copy is restricted to in-frame clones and leaves out a portion. Of tens of thousands of clones listed, about 88% are singletons. Study conclusions and caveats: Individuals who were partial responders at 0.1-3.0 mg/kg had clonal expansion that ranked among the lowest.

The CDR3 sequence is 17 residues long. Germline CDR1 and CDR2: SGHDN and FVKESK. V was pared by 1 base and J by 2 bases, with 8 bases of the junction left unmatched. This chain uses TRBV14 with TRBJ2-5, with TRBD2 identical over 9 bases. This TCR came from an adult with an advanced solid tumor such as melanoma, head and neck, liver or kidney cancer. This sample comprised CD4+ or CD8+ T cells sorted from blood, obtained in a trial of the OX40 agonist ivuxolimab. CDR3 nucleotide sequence: TGTGCCAGCAGCCAAGGGCTTCTAGCGGGGAAACAAGAGACCCAGTACTTC. Translated: CASSQGLLAGKQETQYF. The full variable domain, in which reference TRBV14 and TRBJ2-5 provide the parts outside the CDR3, is EAGVTQFPSHSVIEKGQTVTLRCDPISGHDNLYWYRRVMGKEIKFLLHFVKESKQDESGMPNNRFLAERTGGTYSTLKVQPAELEDSGVYFCASSQGLLAGKQETQYFGPGTRLLVL.